This T cell receptor beta chain comes out of a study of cytomegalovirus exposure and HLA in healthy donors. Both 60 Vbeta primers and 13 Jbeta primers went into the PCR. Clones were read by immunoSEQ multiplex PCR, and TCRdb kept only the in-frame ones, dropping some. Of tens of thousands of clones in the sample, approximately 80% were seen once. The CDR3 spans 14 residues. Germline assignment: CDR1 MNHNY and CDR2 SVGAGI (reference sequence). Losses at the gene ends were 7 bases for V and 9 bases for J; bases not matched to a gene: 11. The sequenced sample was PBMCs. The TCR sequence derives from a female donor in good health and CMV-seronegative. The chain couples TRBV6-6 to TRBJ2-1; 8 nucleotides agree with TRBD2. CDR3 region: CASIERGPRAEQFF. In DNA, the CDR3 is TGTGCCAGCATTGAGCGGGGGCCTAGAGCTGAGCAGTTCTTC.